This TCR beta chain was sequenced in a study of T cell responses to AZD1222 COVID-19 vaccine. Note on this clone: The target antigen is unknown.

The method was immunoSEQ multiplex PCR; TCRdb's version includes in-frame clones alone and lacks a portion of them. This table has 130,000 or so clones, 89% appearing once. Findings of the study overall: Close to half of all spike-specific TCRs reportedly target regions of the variants that are unmutated. White British people made up most donors, females outnumbered males, and clonal diversity was possibly underestimated.

This CDR3 contains 16 residues. V dropped 4 bases and J dropped 1 base, with 16 bases sitting between them. Germline V CDR1 and CDR2: LNHDA, SQIVND (reference sequence). This clonotype was sampled from an adult in good health. This chain connects TRBV19 to TRBJ1-2; possible D gene TRBD1, 5 bases. This specimen consisted of peripheral blood, obtained on day 0 of AZD1222 vaccination. The CDR3 sequence is CASSTRTPILNYGYTF. The CDR3 DNA sequence: TGTGCCAGTAGTACCCGGACACCTATTCTTAACTATGGCTACACCTTC.